The rows below give T cell receptor beta chains drawn from one sample of a study of beta chain features in type 1 diabetes. Assay: immunoSEQ multiplex PCR; the TCRdb copy retains only in-frame clones and omits some. The sample holds hundreds of thousands of clones; roughly 13% are singletons and the top ten take about 0.02%. Sequenced material: naive CD4+ T cells from blood. Receptors originate from a man in his late teens or twenties with type 1 diabetes. Each CDR3 is given with its conserved first and last residue. D genes are given only for firm matches. Clone size appears in some rows only: once, few, many, or a class for an expanded clone.

d_call | j_call | v_call | clone_size | cdr3_nt | cdr3_aa
- | TRBJ1-1 | TRBV11-2 | - | TGTGCCAGCAGCTTATGGAGAAACACTGAAGCTTTCTTT | CASSLWRNTEAFF
TRBD1 | TRBJ1-2 | TRBV25-1 | few | TGTGCCAGCAGTGATACTCGGACAGGGCTATACAATGGCTACACCTTC | CASSDTRTGLYNGYTF
- | TRBJ2-7 | TRBV2 | - | TGTGCCAGCAGTGAATTGGGGGTTTCCGAGCAGTACTTC | CASSELGVSEQYF
- | TRBJ2-2 | TRBV7-2 | - | TGTGCCAGCAGCCGGGGTACGGGGACCGGGGAGCTGTTTTTT | CASSRGTGTGELFF
- | TRBJ2-5 | TRBV30 | few | TGTGCCTGGAGTGTGAACCATCAAGAGACCCAGTACTTC | CAWSVNHQETQYF
- | TRBJ2-5 | TRBV10-3 | - | TGTGCCATCAGTGATATCGGGGCAGGCCAAGAGACCCAGTACTTC | CAISDIGAGQETQYF
- | TRBJ1-1 | TRBV25-1 | few | TGTGCCAGCAGTGAATATGAGGCGGCTTTCTTT | CASSEYEAAFF
- | TRBJ1-1 | TRBV6-5 | - | TGTGCCAGCAGTTACTCGAATGGGCAAGCTTTCTTT | CASSYSNGQAFF
- | TRBJ1-2 | TRBV6-6 | - | TGTGCCAGCAGTCAAGCCTCGGACTCCGATGGCTACACCTTC | CASSQASDSDGYTF
TRBD1 | TRBJ1-5 | TRBV29-1 | few | TGCAGCGTCCTACAGGGGAGCAATCAGCCCCAGCATTTT | CSVLQGSNQPQHF
- | TRBJ2-7 | TRBV28 | few | TGTGCCAGCAGTCTCGCGATGACCTACGAGCAGTACTTC | CASSLAMTYEQYF
- | TRBJ2-1 | TRBV5-4 | - | TGTGCCAGCAGCTTAGGAGACAATGAGCAGTTCTTC | CASSLGDNEQFF
TRBD1 | TRBJ1-5 | TRBV18 | - | TGTGCCAGCTCACCCGGGCAGGGGGGCAGTCAGCCCCAGCATTTT | CASSPGQGGSQPQHF
- | TRBJ2-1 | TRBV5-4 | - | TGTGCCAGCAGCTTCGCGGGGTCCTACAATGAGCAGTTCTTC | CASSFAGSYNEQFF
- | TRBJ2-1 | TRBV7-6 | - | TGTGCCAGCAGCTTACAACTAGACTCCTACAATGAGCAGTTCTTC | CASSLQLDSYNEQFF
- | TRBJ2-5 | TRBV30 | - | TGTGCCTGGAGTGGTTATCAGGGGTTGGGAGAGACCCAGTACTTC | CAWSGYQGLGETQYF
- | TRBJ1-2 | TRBV2 | - | TGTGCCAGCAGTGAAGCGCTTTGGGATAAGAACTATGGCTACACCTTC | CASSEALWDKNYGYTF
- | TRBJ1-5 | TRBV7-2 | - | TGTGCCAGCGAATCAAGTGGGTGGCCCCAGCATTTT | CASESSGWPQHF
- | TRBJ2-5 | TRBV30 | - | TGTGCCTGGAGCCGGCACGAGGGGGGCCAAGAGACCCAGTACTTC | CAWSRHEGGQETQYF
- | TRBJ1-2 | TRBV18 | - | TGTGCCAGCTCAAAAACTGCCGGCTACACCTTC | CASSKTAGYTF
- | TRBJ2-2 | TRBV18 | - | TGTGCCAGCTCACCAGAGACAGACACCGGGGAGCTGTTTTTT | CASSPETDTGELFF
- | TRBJ2-1 | TRBV9 | - | TGTGCCAGCAGCGGCTACAATGAGCAGTTCTTC | CASSGYNEQFF
- | TRBJ2-1 | TRBV20-1 | few | TGCAGTGCCCGTCCGGGACATGAGCAGTTCTTC | CSARPGHEQFF
- | TRBJ1-4 | TRBV28 | few | TGTGCCAGCAGCCAGGCAACTAATGAAAAACTGTTTTTT | CASSQATNEKLFF
TRBD2 | TRBJ2-2 | TRBV7-2 | - | TGTGCCAGCAGCTTAGGGACTAGCCGGAACACCGGGGAGCTGTTTTTT | CASSLGTSRNTGELFF
TRBD1 | TRBJ1-6 | TRBV25-1 | few | TGTGCCAGCAGTGAATCGGGGACAGGGTCTAGGTCACCCCTCCACTTT | CASSESGTGSRSPLHF
- | TRBJ2-7 | TRBV4-1 | - | TGCGCCAGCAGCCAAGATCGGGGGATTTCCGGCCGGTCCGTTGGCTACGAGCAGTACTTC | CASSQDRGISGRSVGYEQYF
TRBD1 | TRBJ2-7 | TRBV9 | few | TGTGCCAGCAGCGTAGCTATTTGGGACAGGGTACACGAGCAGTACTTC | CASSVAIWDRVHEQYF
TRBD1 | TRBJ1-2 | TRBV9 | few | TGTGCCAGCAGCGTAAATACAGGGGCGCCGTATGGCTACACCTTC | CASSVNTGAPYGYTF
TRBD1 | TRBJ1-2 | TRBV7-9 | - | TGTGCCAGCAGCTTAGCCGACAGGGAGTCGGAGTATGGCTACACCTTC | CASSLADRESEYGYTF
TRBD2 | TRBJ2-5 | TRBV5-1 | - | TGCGCCAGCATCCTAGGCGGGGGGTTCCAAGAGACCCAGTACTTC | CASILGGGFQETQYF
- | TRBJ1-1 | TRBV14 | few | TGTGCCAGCAGCCACCGGGGCACTGAAGCTTTCTTT | CASSHRGTEAFF
TRBD1 | TRBJ1-6 | TRBV19 | few | TGTGCCAGTAAGGGACAGGGAGGGACACCCCTCCACTTT | CASKGQGGTPLHF
- | TRBJ1-1 | TRBV7-3 | few | TGTGCCAGCAGCTCCGGGGCCTCGAACACTGAAGCTTTCTTT | CASSSGASNTEAFF
- | TRBJ1-2 | TRBV7-9 | few | TGTGCCAGCAGCTTAGGGGATGGCTACACCTTC | CASSLGDGYTF
- | TRBJ1-3 | TRBV5-4 | - | TGTGCCAGCAGCTCCCAATCTGGGGGATACTCTGGAAACACCATATATTTT | CASSSQSGGYSGNTIYF
- | TRBJ2-1 | TRBV7-3 | few | TGTGCCAGCAGCCTCCTGGGGGGGACAACTGACAATGAGCAGTTCTTC | CASSLLGGTTDNEQFF
- | TRBJ2-2 | TRBV28 | few | TGTGCCAGCAGCCGCCTGAGGGGGTCGTACACCGGGGAGCTGTTTTTT | CASSRLRGSYTGELFF
- | TRBJ2-7 | TRBV6-1 | few | TGTGCCAGCAGTGAAGGGACAGGTTCGGGAGTGCAGTACTTC | CASSEGTGSGVQYF
- | TRBJ2-5 | TRBV14 | few | TGTGCCAGCAGCCAAGATCGAACAGTAGTTGAGACCCAGTACTTC | CASSQDRTVVETQYF
- | TRBJ2-7 | TRBV7-6 | - | TGTGCCAGCAGCTTCGGCGGTTCCCGTTCTCGGGAGCAGTACTTC | CASSFGGSRSREQYF
- | TRBJ1-2 | TRBV30 | - | TGTGCCTGGGGTGGGGGATATGGCTACACCTTC | CAWGGGYGYTF
- | TRBJ1-2 | TRBV7-9 | - | TGTGCCAGCAGCCGCGGACAGTCCTATGGCTACACCTTC | CASSRGQSYGYTF
- | TRBJ2-3 | TRBV5-1 | few | TGCGCCAGCAGCTTGCAAAGGGGCACAGATACGCAGTATTTT | CASSLQRGTDTQYF
- | TRBJ2-7 | TRBV19 | few | TGTGCCAGTAGTACCCGGGACTACGAGCAGTACTTC | CASSTRDYEQYF
- | TRBJ2-1 | TRBV29-1 | few | TGCAGCGGACAGAAAGGCTCCTACAATGAGCAGTTCTTC | CSGQKGSYNEQFF
TRBD1 | TRBJ2-5 | TRBV7-2 | few | TGTGCCAGCAGAGGGGGCGGAGAGACCCAGTACTTC | CASRGGGETQYF
TRBD1 | TRBJ2-5 | TRBV27 | - | TGTGCCAGCAGTCCGGGACAGGGGGCGCGGGAGACCCAGTACTTC | CASSPGQGARETQYF
- | TRBJ1-2 | TRBV5-6 | - | TGTGCCAGCAGCTTGCCAGCTGACTATGGCTACACCTTC | CASSLPADYGYTF
- | TRBJ2-3 | TRBV9 | few | TGTGCCAGCAGCGTAGGGATGGGAGTAGGAGATACGCAGTATTTT | CASSVGMGVGDTQYF
TRBD2 | TRBJ2-7 | TRBV6-5 | few | TGTGCCTCAAAGGCGGGGGATAGGGTGCCAAACGAGCAGTACTTC | CASKAGDRVPNEQYF
- | TRBJ1-1 | TRBV10-3 | - | TGTGCCATCACTGACCCCAGGAACACTGAAGCTTTCTTT | CAITDPRNTEAFF
- | TRBJ2-7 | TRBV28 | - | TGTGCCAGCAGCCCCGCCCAGGTGAGCTCCTACGAGCAGTACTTC | CASSPAQVSSYEQYF